This TCR beta chain was identified during a study of T cell responses to AZD1222 COVID-19 vaccine. Concerning this clone: What it binds is not known.

Study outcomes and limitations: In all cases, repertoires were sampled only after the peak T cell response.

Produced via immunoSEQ multiplex PCR; TCRdb's table is partial and in-frame only. The table lists 130,000 or so clones, around 86% of them singletons, with about 22% in the top ten. CDR3 length: 13 amino acids. The germline V gene has CDR1 DFQATT and CDR2 SNEGSKA (reference sequence). Trimming removed 3 bases from V and 9 bases from J, with 15 bases in between. The chain joins TRBV20-1 to TRBJ2-1; D possibly corresponds to TRBD2 (5 bases). The receptor was derived from an adult in good health. Material: peripheral blood, obtained on day 0 of AZD1222 vaccination. CDR3 DNA sequence: TGCAGTGCTAGTCGCGCCGGGGTGGGTGAGCAGTTCTTC. This sequence encodes CSASRAGVGEQFF.